The clone carrying this T cell receptor (beta chain) was observed many times. Antigen: not known. In germline, CDR1 is LGHNA, CDR2 YNFKEQ. The CDR3 runs 12 residues. The ends were cut back, 0 bases at V and 5 bases at J, with 4 bases in the middle. These data originate in a study of CD8 T cells in ankylosing spondylitis. General study points: Clones linked with disease were CD8+ and fairly uncommon in the peripheral blood.

Quantitative 5'-RACE with molecular barcodes was used to make the TCR beta libraries. In TCRdb, the 5' RACE reads were re-called with MiXCR into one record per CDR3 protein. The table lists about 140,000 distinct CDR3 sequences, about 6.7% of them singletons, with over 10% in the top ten. V and J are TRBV4-2 and TRBJ2-5; D is unresolved. This clonotype was sampled from a female donor with ankylosing spondylitis or in good health (not recorded which). Input material: blood, either unsorted or a sorted T cell fraction (not recorded which). The CDR3 coding sequence is TGTGCCAGCAGCCAAGAACCGGAGACCCAGTACTTC. Protein product: CASSQEPETQYF.